These T cell receptor beta chains were read from a single sample in a study of regulatory T cells in long-lasting Graves disease. MiXCR, applied by TCRdb to the multiplex PCR reads, yields one record per CDR3 protein. The table has approximately 440,000 distinct CDR3 sequences, around 15% seen once. These data were also filed under a second study, of T cells in Graves' hyperthyroidism and ophthalmopathy.

Sequenced here: peripheral blood mononuclear cells (PBMCs), sampled at new diagnosis, from a patient treated with antithyroid drugs. The receptors stem from a man aged 40-49 years with Graves disease. Both conserved end residues are part of each CDR3. The order of the fields is clone size, J gene, D gene, V gene, CDR3 DNA, CDR3 protein. D genes are given only for firm matches. Size values are once, few and many counts, or a class for expanded clones, and some rows have none.

many | TRBJ1-1 | NA | TRBV2 | TGTGCCAGCAGTGGAACTGAAGCTTTCTTT | CASSGTEAFF
few | TRBJ2-7 | NA | TRBV5-1 | TGCGCCAGCAGCTTGGGGGCGGGATACGCGCAGTACTTC | CASSLGAGYAQYF
few | TRBJ1-1 | TRBD1 | TRBV6-1 | TGTGCCAGCAGGAGCGGGACAGGGGCTTTGAACACTGAAGCTTTCTTT | CASRSGTGALNTEAFF
many | TRBJ1-5 | TRBD1 | TRBV2 | TGTGCCAGCAGTGGGGGACAGGGGAGTCAGCCCCAGCATTTT | CASSGGQGSQPQHF
many | TRBJ2-5 | NA | TRBV28 | TGTGCCAGCAGGGCTCAGGGGCTTGGGGAGACCCAGTACTTC | CASRAQGLGETQYF
many | TRBJ2-2 | TRBD1 | TRBV2 | TGTGCCAGCAGACAACAGGGGGCAGTCACCGGGGAGCTGTTTTTT | CASRQQGAVTGELFF
many | TRBJ1-5 | NA | TRBV28 | TGTGCCAGCGGACGGGACCGCGGCAATCAGCCCCAGCATTTT | CASGRDRGNQPQHF
NA | TRBJ1-2 | NA | TRBV4-2 | TGTGCCAGCAGCCAAGATCAACAGTCTGACTATGGCTACACCTTC | CASSQDQQSDYGYTF
NA | TRBJ2-1 | TRBD2 | TRBV4-2 | TGTGCCAGCAGCCCAATGTGGGAGGGCCGCAATGAGCAGTTCTTC | CASSPMWEGRNEQFF
many | TRBJ2-1 | NA | TRBV12-3/TRBV12-4 | TGTGCCAGCAGTTCTTTGAGGGCTAGCGCCAATGAGCAGTTCTTC | CASSSLRASANEQFF
NA | TRBJ2-3 | NA | TRBV5-5 | TGTGCCAGCAGCTTTCCCGGGACGCCTAGATCTATTAATACGCAGTATTTT | CASSFPGTPRSINTQYF
few | TRBJ2-3 | TRBD2 | TRBV7-6 | TGTGCCAGCAGCTACCCGGGACTAGCGGGAGATGGTACAGATACGCAGTATTTT | CASSYPGLAGDGTDTQYF
few | TRBJ2-2 | NA | TRBV29-1 | TGCAGCGTTATTGGTTTGTTGGGAAAGACCAACCGGGAGCTGTTTTTT | CSVIGLLGKTNRELFF
few | TRBJ2-5 | TRBD2 | TRBV20-1 | TGCAGTGCGACAGCGGGAGGGCGTCGAGAGACCCAGTACTTC | CSATAGGRRETQYF
NA | TRBJ1-6 | NA | TRBV20-1 | TGCAGTGCTGCCCAAGGAGGTACTTCACCCCTCCACTTT | CSAAQGGTSPLHF
NA | TRBJ2-2 | TRBD1 | TRBV24-1 | TGTGCCACCAGTGACCTCCGGACAGGGGTTAACACCGGGGAGCTGTTTTTT | CATSDLRTGVNTGELFF
NA | TRBJ2-7 | TRBD1 | TRBV5-4 | TGTGCCAGCAGCTCCCGGGACAGGGATCACGAGCAGTACTTC | CASSSRDRDHEQYF
few | TRBJ1-4 | NA | TRBV5-8 | TGTGCCAGCAGCTTGGTGTCAGGGAGGACTGAAAAACTGTTTTTT | CASSLVSGRTEKLFF
few | TRBJ2-1 | NA | TRBV20-1 | TGCAGTGCTCCGCGGGTCAGCTCCTACAATGAGCAGTTCTTC | CSAPRVSSYNEQFF
NA | TRBJ2-2 | TRBD1 | TRBV7-8 | TGTGCCAGCAGCTTCCGGACAGGGGCGAACACCGGGGAGCTGTTTTTT | CASSFRTGANTGELFF
few | TRBJ1-6 | TRBD1 | TRBV29-1 | TGCAGCGTTGGGGACAGGGCTGACTCACCCCTCCACTTT | CSVGDRADSPLHF
NA | TRBJ1-1 | NA | TRBV27 | TGTGCCAGCAGTTACTTACCGGGGGGCACTGAAGCTTTCTTT | CASSYLPGGTEAFF
many | TRBJ1-2 | NA | TRBV5-1 | TGCGCCAGCAGCTTGGAAGGGGTCGGGGATGGCTACACCTTC | CASSLEGVGDGYTF
many | TRBJ1-2 | NA | TRBV18 | TGTGCCAGCTCACCCCTAGGAAACGGCTACACCTTC | CASSPLGNGYTF
many | TRBJ2-1 | NA | TRBV2 | TGTGCCAGCAGTGCCCGGGCGTACAATGAGCAGTTCTTC | CASSARAYNEQFF
many | TRBJ1-1 | TRBD1 | TRBV9 | TGTGCCAGCAGCGTAGGCCACAGGGGTATGGACACTGAAGCTTTCTTT | CASSVGHRGMDTEAFF
NA | TRBJ2-1 | TRBD2 | TRBV7-3 | TGTGCCAGCAGCTTAGTGGATAGCGGGAAAAATGAGCAGTTCTTC | CASSLVDSGKNEQFF
NA | TRBJ2-2 | NA | TRBV19 | TGTGCCAGTAGTATAGTCAGTTTCGGCAGGGCGAACACCGGGGAGCTGTTTTTT | CASSIVSFGRANTGELFF
NA | TRBJ1-6 | TRBD1 | TRBV27 | TGTGCCAGGGGGACTCCGGGACAGGGATATTCACCCCTCCACTTT | CARGTPGQGYSPLHF
many | TRBJ2-1 | NA | TRBV28 | TGTGCCAGCAGTTTCTCCGCGGGTGAGCAGTTCTTC | CASSFSAGEQFF
few | TRBJ2-3 | NA | TRBV9 | TGTGCCAGCAGCCCCCGCTTAAGGGACGGAGCTTTGGATACGCAGTATTTT | CASSPRLRDGALDTQYF
NA | TRBJ2-7 | NA | TRBV7-6 | TGTGCCAGCAGCTCGCTTGAGGGCGGCGAGCAGTACTTC | CASSSLEGGEQYF
few | TRBJ2-2 | TRBD2 | TRBV6-1 | TGTGCCAGCAGCGTACCCGGGACTAGCGCCGGGGAGCTGTTTTTT | CASSVPGTSAGELFF
many | TRBJ1-1 | TRBD1 | TRBV10-3 | TGTGCCATCAGATTGGACAGGGTTACTGAAGCTTTCTTT | CAIRLDRVTEAFF
few | TRBJ2-7 | TRBD1 | TRBV29-1 | TGCAGCGTTACCAAATTCTGGGGACAGCCCTACGAGCAGTACTTC | CSVTKFWGQPYEQYF